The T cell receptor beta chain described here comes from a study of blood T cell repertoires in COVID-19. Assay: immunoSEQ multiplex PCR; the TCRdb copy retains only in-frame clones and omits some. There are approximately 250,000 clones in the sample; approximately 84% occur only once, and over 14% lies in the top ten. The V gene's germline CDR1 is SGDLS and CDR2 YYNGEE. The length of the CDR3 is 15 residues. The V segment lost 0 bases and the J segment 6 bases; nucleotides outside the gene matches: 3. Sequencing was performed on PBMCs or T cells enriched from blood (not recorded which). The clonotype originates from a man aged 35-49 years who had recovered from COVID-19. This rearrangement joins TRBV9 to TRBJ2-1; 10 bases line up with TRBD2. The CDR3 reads CASSVVVAGGNEQFF. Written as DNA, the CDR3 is TGTGCCAGCAGCGTAGTGGTAGCGGGAGGCAATGAGCAGTTCTTC.